The 25 T cell receptor beta chains presented below share a single source sample, sequenced in a study of identical twins. TCRdb re-called the 5' RACE reads through MiXCR, storing one row per CDR3 protein. The repertoire holds approximately 350,000 distinct CDR3 sequences, with around an eighth as singletons. These data are also associated with another study on yellow fever vaccine responses in identical twins.

Material: CD8+ T cells sorted from blood. The origin of the receptors is a woman aged 18-29 years in good health.

The chain recombines TRBV20-1 with TRBJ2-7; D unclear. The CDR3 loop spans 13 amino acids. The germline CDR1 and CDR2 sequences are DFQATT and SNEGSKA (reference sequence). The germline V and J ends were trimmed by 1 base and 4 bases, with 11 bases remaining between them. The CDR3 spells CSARAGYSYEQYF. The CDR3 region has the DNA TGCAGTGCTAGAGCTGGCTACTCTTACGAGCAGTACTTC.

The chain joins TRBV28 to TRBJ2-5; no firm D call. Trimming took 0 bases from V and 4 from J, leaving 15 bases between them. The CDR3 length is 16 residues. The germline V gene encodes CDR1 MDHEN and CDR2 SYDVKM. The CDR3 DNA reads as TGTGCCAGCAGTTTATGGGCAGCCATGTCGGGAGAGACCCAGTACTTC. It translates to CASSLWAAMSGETQYF.

This clonotype occurred a few times. The chain uses TRBV12-3 or TRBV12-4 and TRBJ2-2; 11 nucleotides agree with TRBD2. The CDR3 contains 16 residues. With 5 bases clipped from V and 3 bases from J, the junction kept 5 bases outside the gene matches. The CDR3 protein is CASSPSGGRDTGELFF. For the CDR3, the DNA is TGTGCCAGCAGTCCTAGCGGGGGGCGGGACACCGGGGAGCTGTTTTTT.

This clonotype was found many times. The chain uses TRBV12-3 or TRBV12-4 and TRBJ2-1; 9 bases align to TRBD2. The CDR3 length is 14 residues. V lost 6 bases and J lost 9; bases outside the gene matches: 9. CDR3 in DNA: TGTGCCAGCAGCCCTGGGACTAGCAGTGGTGAGCAGTTCTTC. The encoded protein is CASSPGTSSGEQFF.

This clonotype came up a few times. The chain employs TRBV27 and TRBJ2-5; tentative D call: TRBD2 (6 bases). Germline CDR1 and CDR2: MNHEY and SMNVEV (reference sequence). V was clipped by 5 bases and J by 0 bases, with 7 bases between them. The CDR3 loop spans 13 amino acids. The CDR3 nucleotides read TGTGCCAGCAGTATAGCGGACCAAGAGACCCAGTACTTC. Its translation: CASSIADQETQYF.

This clonotype was recorded a few times. The chain links TRBV7-6 to TRBJ2-3; 8 bases are a match to TRBD2. The CDR3 is 19 residues long. CDR1 is SGHVS and CDR2 is FNYEAQ in the germline V gene. J lost 1 base, V lost 2 bases, and 14 bases had no gene match. In DNA, the CDR3 is TGTGCCAGCAGCTTATTGGTCCTAGCGGGCTCTACCCGCACAGATACGCAGTATTTT. Encoded protein: CASSLLVLAGSTRTDTQYF.

The chain is built from TRBV13 and TRBJ2-3; D not resolved. Trimming removed 4 bases from V and 3 bases from J, with 8 bases in between. CDR3 size: 13 residues. Germline values: CDR1 PRHDT, CDR2 FYEKMQ (reference sequence). This CDR3 reads CASSSPRTDTQYF. The CDR3 DNA reads as TGTGCCAGCAGCTCTCCCAGGACAGATACGCAGTATTTT.

V and J are TRBV9 and TRBJ2-1; 11 bases are shared with TRBD2. This CDR3 has 15 amino acids. Germline CDR1 is SGDLS and CDR2 is YYNGEE. Trimming took 0 bases from V and 10 from J; bases not matched to a gene: 6. The CDR3 coding sequence is TGTGCCAGCAGCGTAGCTAGCGGGGGGCCTCGGGAGCAGTTCTTC. The encoded protein is CASSVASGGPREQFF. Variable domain in full (rest from reference TRBV9 and TRBJ2-1): DSGVTQTPKHLITATGQRVTLRCSPRSGDLSVYWYQQSLDQGLQFLIQYYNGEERAKGNILERFSAQQFPDLHSELNLSSLELGDSALYFCASSVASGGPREQFFGPGTRLTVL.

The chain links TRBV27 to TRBJ1-2; a weak D match, TRBD1 (6 bases). V was pared by 6 bases and J by 6 bases, with 20 bases between. From germline, CDR1 is MNHEY and CDR2 SMNVEV (reference sequence). This CDR3 region has 15 residues. The CDR3 loop is CASSEHPTGLNGYTF. The CDR3 DNA is TGTGCCAGCAGCGAACACCCAACAGGGTTGAATGGCTACACCTTC.

The chain links TRBV7-9 to TRBJ2-7, with D tentatively TRBD1 or TRBD2 (6 bases each). Germline V gene data show CDR1 as SEHNR and CDR2 as FQNEAQ (reference sequence). V lost 1 base, J lost 3 bases, and 13 bases lay in between. This CDR3 is 15 amino acids long. The CDR3: CASSLEGGHGYEQYF. CDR3 bases: TGTGCCAGCAGCTTAGAGGGGGGACACGGCTACGAGCAGTACTTC.

This clonotype has only a few counts. The chain uses TRBV7-9 and TRBJ2-5, with D possibly TRBD2 on 5 matching bases. CDR3 size: 15 residues. Germline CDR1 and CDR2: SEHNR and FQNEAQ (reference sequence). Trimming left V 3 bases short and J 5 bases short, with 16 bases between. In DNA, the CDR3 is TGTGCCAGCAGCTTGGAACCCACTAGTGAGGAGACCCAGTACTTC. This translates into CASSLEPTSEETQYF. The full variable domain, in which reference TRBV7-9 and TRBJ2-5 provide the parts outside the CDR3, is DTGVSQNPRHKITKRGQNVTFRCDPISEHNRLYWYRQTLGQGPEFLTYFQNEAQLEKSRLLSDRFSAERPKGSFSTLEIQRTEQGDSAMYLCASSLEPTSEETQYFGPGTRLLVL.

The chain combines TRBV7-2 with TRBJ1-5; D is ambiguous. Trimming stripped 4 bases from V and 6 bases from J, with 13 bases between. Germline V gives CDR1 SGHTA, CDR2 FQGNSA. The CDR3 is made up of 14 amino acids. CDR3 sequence (DNA): TGTGCCAGCAGCTCCTCGGGGTGGGGTCAGCCCCAGCATTTT. Translating it yields CASSSSGWGQPQHF.

The V gene is TRBV7-9, the J gene TRBJ2-7; 8 nucleotides line up with TRBD1. V lost 5 bases, J lost 4 bases, and 10 bases stayed unmatched. The CDR3 length is 15 residues. Germline CDR1 and CDR2: SEHNR and FQNEAQ (reference sequence). The CDR3 DNA sequence: TGTGCCAGCAGCCCCGCAGGGGGCGCGTGGTACGAGCAGTACGTC. The encoded protein is CASSPAGGAWYEQYV.

The chain couples TRBV24-1 to TRBJ2-2; no clear D. Trimming removed 0 bases at V and 6 bases at J, with 4 bases between. This CDR3 has 13 amino acids. Per the germline V gene, CDR1 is KGHDR and CDR2 is SFDVKD. The CDR3 nucleotides are TGTGCCACCAGTGATTTGCTGTCCGGGGAGCTGTTTTTT. Amino acid sequence: CATSDLLSGELFF.

CDR3 DNA: TGTGCCAGCAGCCAGATGGGTTCCTACGAGCAGTACGTC. It translates to CASSQMGSYEQYV. The chain joins TRBV14 to TRBJ2-7; D not certain. The CDR3 has 13 residues. Germline assignment: CDR1 SGHDN and CDR2 FVKESK. V was cut by 3 bases and J by 1 base, with 7 bases left in between.

The genes are TRBV4-1 and TRBJ2-7, with 9 positions matching TRBD1. Germline V gene lookup returns CDR1 MGHRA and CDR2 YSYEKL. The J segment lost 2 bases and the V segment lost 4 bases, leaving 6 bases of the junction unmatched. The length of the CDR3 is 15 residues. CDR3 bases: TGCGCCAGCAGCCCCGGGACAGGGCTTACCTACGAGCAGTACTTC. This sequence encodes CASSPGTGLTYEQYF.

This chain joins TRBV6-5 and TRBJ2-1, with 9 nucleotides matching TRBD2. CDR1 and CDR2 from the germline V gene are MNHEY and SVGAGI. The CDR3 sequence is 18 residues long. Trimming took 2 bases from V and 0 from J; bases not matched to a gene: 8. The CDR3 region is CASSYEASGTFSYNEQFF. CDR3 nucleotide sequence: TGTGCCAGCAGTTACGAGGCTAGCGGGACTTTCTCCTACAATGAGCAGTTCTTC.

The chain uses TRBV9 and TRBJ2-5; D possibly corresponds to TRBD2 (5 bases). Germline CDR1 reads SGDLS; CDR2 reads YYNGEE. Trimming removed 0 bases from V and 9 bases from J, with 15 bases in between. The CDR3 contains 14 residues. As DNA, the CDR3 is TGTGCCAGCAGCGTAGGCGGGTCCACAGTGGCCCAGTACTTC. This sequence encodes CASSVGGSTVAQYF.

As concerns this clonotype: This clone may be a read error of a much larger clone one base away. This chain connects TRBV9 to TRBJ1-4; D is unclear. The CDR3 length is 13 residues. CDR1 and CDR2 (germline): SGDLS, YYNGEE. V lost 3 bases and J 0 bases, leaving 3 bases between the germline ends. The CDR3, as DNA: TGTGCCAGCAGCGGTGCAACTAATGAAAAACTGTTTTTT. It specifies CASSGATNEKLFF.

This clonotype was counted between two and nine times. The J gene is TRBJ2-2, the V gene TRBV24-1; 7 nucleotides align to TRBD2. Trimming removed 4 bases from V and 4 bases from J; junction bases left unmatched: 8. The CDR3 totals 16 residues. The germline CDR1 and CDR2 sequences are KGHDR and SFDVKD. Here the CDR3 DNA reads TGTGCCACCAGTGAGTGGGAGGGAGAGGCCACCGGGGAGCTGTTTTTT. This translates into CATSEWEGEATGELFF.

V gene TRBV5-5 combines with J gene TRBJ2-2, with 7 bases aligning to TRBD1. Germline CDR1 reads SGHKS; CDR2 reads YYEKEE (reference sequence). The V gene end was trimmed by 0 bases and the J gene end by 6 bases; junction bases not matched to a gene: 11. This CDR3 spans 17 amino acids. The CDR3 here is CASSLGLDRAVAGELFF. The CDR3 DNA reads as TGTGCCAGCAGCTTGGGGCTCGACAGGGCCGTTGCCGGGGAGCTGTTTTTT.

This clonotype was counted a few times. V gene TRBV5-4 combines with J gene TRBJ1-6; D is undetermined. The CDR3 runs to 19 residues. V lost 3 bases and J 4 bases, leaving 23 bases between the germline ends. Germline-derived CDR1 and CDR2 are SGHNT and YYREEE (reference sequence). CDR3 sequence (DNA): TGTGCCAGCAGCTGGGCACCGGGAGAAAATGGTTCGTATAATTCACCCCTCCACTTT. It yields the protein CASSWAPGENGSYNSPLHF.

This clonotype was counted a few times. V is TRBV27 and J is TRBJ2-5; tentatively, D is TRBD2 (6 bases). From germline, CDR1 is MNHEY and CDR2 SMNVEV (reference sequence). The CDR3 spans 15 residues. V lost 6 bases and J lost 0, with 14 bases in between. Here the CDR3 reads CASSLGGMYQETQYF. The CDR3 nucleotides read TGTGCCAGCAGCCTGGGGGGAATGTACCAAGAGACCCAGTACTTC.

This clonotype was seen a handful of times. The J gene is TRBJ2-3, the V gene TRBV25-1; D remains ambiguous. Per the germline V gene, CDR1 is MGHDK and CDR2 is SYGVNS. V lost 1 base and J lost 6, with 11 bases in between. The CDR3 has 14 residues. The CDR3 DNA is TGTGCCAGCAGTGAATCGGGCCAACGGGATACGCAGTATTTT. It is translated as CASSESGQRDTQYF.

This clonotype was found many times. This chain links TRBV5-1 with TRBJ2-2; no clear D. Germline V gene data show CDR1 as SGHRS and CDR2 as YFSETQ. The CDR3 has 17 residues. Deletions cut 0 bases from V and 4 bases from J, with 16 bases between. The chain's CDR3 is CASSLALVLRGTGELFF. CDR3 in DNA: TGCGCCAGCAGCTTGGCCCTTGTACTCAGAGGCACCGGGGAGCTGTTTTTT.